A single sample is the source of the 8 T cell receptor beta chains below, sequenced in a study of cytomegalovirus exposure and HLA in healthy donors. Assay used: immunoSEQ multiplex PCR; TCRdb lists only in-frame clones, some missing. The sample yields some 250,000 clones, roughly 90% seen once. The sequencing input was PBMCs. These receptors all come from a woman aged 18-29 years in good health and CMV-seronegative.

This chain joins TRBV28 and TRBJ2-3; D not certain. Trimming cost V 3 bases and J 2 bases, with 6 bases left between them. CDR1 is MDHEN and CDR2 is SYDVKM in the germline V gene. This CDR3 region has 13 residues. In DNA, the CDR3 is TGTGCCAGCAGTTTCTACCCCACAGATACGCAGTATTTT. It translates to CASSFYPTDTQYF.

V usage is TRBV14 and J usage is TRBJ2-7, with 7 bases lining up with TRBD1. J was trimmed by 1 base and V by 3 bases; bases with no gene match: 0. Germline loops: CDR1 SGHDN, CDR2 FVKESK. This CDR3 has 13 residues. As DNA, the CDR3 is TGTGCCAGCAGCCAGGGACAGTCCTACGAGCAGTACTTC. The encoded protein is CASSQGQSYEQYF.

This clone was observed once. The V and J genes are TRBV7-9 and TRBJ2-5; 9 bases align to TRBD2. The V and J ends lost 5 bases and 5 bases, in that order; junction bases with no gene match: 15. Germline loops: CDR1 SEHNR, CDR2 FQNEAQ (reference sequence). This CDR3 spans 17 amino acids. The DNA for the CDR3 is TGTGCCAGCAGCACAACCCAAGCGGGGGGAGGGTCCGAGACCCAGTACTTC. Its protein is CASSTTQAGGGSETQYF.

The V call is TRBV11-2, the J call TRBJ2-7; the D gene is possibly TRBD2 (6 bases). CDR3 size: 14 residues. V gave up 5 bases and J gave up 2 bases, with 13 bases separating them. Germline CDR1 is SGHAT and CDR2 is FQNNGV. CDR3 coding DNA: TGTGCCAGCAGCCCGCTTAGCGGAGCCTACGAGCAGTACTTC. This codes for CASSPLSGAYEQYF.

The chain has TRBV4-1 and TRBJ1-6; weak D call: TRBD1 (6 bases). CDR1 is MGHRA, CDR2 YSYEKL, per germline. Trimming stripped 1 base from V and 0 bases from J, with 10 bases between. The CDR3 is 17 residues long. CDR3 residues: CASSQGTAVSYNSPLHF. DNA of the CDR3: TGCGCCAGCAGCCAAGGGACAGCCGTCTCCTATAATTCACCCCTCCACTTT.

The chain uses TRBV6-1 and TRBJ2-2; 7 bases are shared with TRBD2. V dropped 8 bases and J dropped 2; count of bases not matched to a gene: 8. The CDR3 has 15 residues. Germline V gene data show CDR1 as MNHNS and CDR2 as SASEGT. The CDR3 sequence is CASQSGGGNTGELFF. The CDR3 DNA reads as TGTGCCAGCCAATCTGGGGGGGGTAACACCGGGGAGCTGTTTTTT.

The table lists this clone with a few counts. The junction departs from germline at one end; a sequencing error may be responsible. The sample has other DNA sequences that encode this CDR3 too. The J gene is TRBJ1-4, the V gene TRBV5-1, with TRBD1 as a possible D gene (6 bases). CDR1 is SGHRS, CDR2 YFSETQ, per germline. The CDR3 is 14 residues long. The chain's CDR3 is CASSLGQPNEKLFF. The CDR3 nucleotides read TGCGCCAGCAGTTTGGGACAACCTAATGAAAAACTGTTTTTT. Full variable domain (outside the CDR3, taken from reference TRBV5-1 and TRBJ1-4): KAGVTQTPRYLIKTRGQQVTLSCSPISGHRSVSWYQQTPGQGLQFLFEYFSETQRNKGNFPGRFSGRQFSNSRSEMNVSTLELGDSALYLCASSLGQPNEKLFFGSGTQLSVL.

This clone occurred once. This chain connects TRBV5-6 to TRBJ1-1; 7 bases fit TRBD1. Per germline, CDR1 SGHDT and CDR2 YYEEEE. V trimming: 5 bases; J trimming: 11 bases; junction bases outside the gene matches: 18. This CDR3 is 15 amino acids long. CDR3 loop: CASRFRQTGHVEAFF. CDR3 bases: TGTGCCAGCAGGTTCAGACAGACAGGGCACGTAGAGGCTTTCTTT.